This T cell receptor (beta chain) was recorded in a study of tumor and adjacent non-tumor tissue in lung cancer. No cell sorting was done before RNA was extracted from the tissue. Details on this clonotype: One end of the junction is discordant with germline, which a read error may explain.

Three rounds of nested PCR, following a modified ARM-PCR protocol, produced the TCRbeta library. Using its own MiXCR run on the multiplex PCR reads, TCRdb lists one record per CDR3 protein. The sample lists about 200,000 distinct CDR3 sequences, 60% to 75% occurring once. Germline CDR1 reads SQVTM; CDR2 reads ANQGSEA. This CDR3 spans 15 amino acids. Input material: lung tumor tissue. The chain is built from TRBV29-1 and TRBJ2-3; 9 bases are shared with TRBD1. The TCR comes from a man aged 60 to 75 with non-small cell lung cancer. In DNA, the CDR3 is TGCAGGGTTGAAGACTGGGGACAGGGAGGGGATACGCAGTATTTT. This translates into CRVEDWGQGGDTQYF.